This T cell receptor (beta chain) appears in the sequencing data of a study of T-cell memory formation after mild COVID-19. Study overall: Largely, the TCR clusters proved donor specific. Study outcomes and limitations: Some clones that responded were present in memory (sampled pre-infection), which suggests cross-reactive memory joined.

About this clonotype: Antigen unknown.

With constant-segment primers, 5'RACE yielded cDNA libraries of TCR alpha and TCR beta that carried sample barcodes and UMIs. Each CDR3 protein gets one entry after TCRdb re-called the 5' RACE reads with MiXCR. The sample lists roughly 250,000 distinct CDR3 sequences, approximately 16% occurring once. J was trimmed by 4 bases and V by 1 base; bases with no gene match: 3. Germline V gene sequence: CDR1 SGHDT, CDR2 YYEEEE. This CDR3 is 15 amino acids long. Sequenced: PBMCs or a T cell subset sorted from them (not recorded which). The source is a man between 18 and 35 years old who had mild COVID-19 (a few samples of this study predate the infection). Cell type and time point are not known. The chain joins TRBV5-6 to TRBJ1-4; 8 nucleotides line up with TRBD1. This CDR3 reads CASSLTTGDNEKLFF. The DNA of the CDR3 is TGTGCCAGCAGCTTGACGACAGGGGATAATGAAAAACTGTTTTTT.